One and the same sample provided the 3 T cell receptor beta chains below, sequenced in a study of T cell responses to AZD1222 COVID-19 vaccine. Using immunoSEQ multiplex PCR, the repertoire was profiled, and TCRdb retains in-frame clones only, with some absent. The sample lists roughly 130,000 clones, 85% to 95% occurring once. The specimen was peripheral blood, collected on day 0 of AZD1222 vaccination. Receptors originate from an adult in good health.

The chain uses TRBV7-9 and TRBJ2-3; D gene unclear. In germline, CDR1 is SEHNR, CDR2 FQNEAQ (reference sequence). The CDR3 totals 12 residues. Between the trimmed V and J ends, which lost 3 bases and 5 bases, there was a span of 6 bases. The CDR3 nucleotides read TGTGCCAGCAGCTTCGATGAAGATACGCAGTATTTT. Protein sequence: CASSFDEDTQYF.

The chain has TRBV11-2 and TRBJ2-1, with D maybe TRBD1 (6 bases). V lost 2 bases to trimming and J lost 4 bases, with 12 bases between them. CDR3 length equals 15 residues. From germline, CDR1 is SGHAT and CDR2 FQNNGV. The CDR3 spells CASSLRDNYYNEQFF. Here the CDR3 DNA reads TGTGCCAGCAGCTTACGGGACAACTATTACAATGAGCAGTTCTTC.

The chain has TRBV15 and TRBJ2-1; possibly TRBD2 for D (6 bases). The CDR3 loop spans 13 amino acids. V lost 6 bases, J lost 8 bases, and 14 bases lay in between. Germline V gene lookup returns CDR1 LNHNV and CDR2 YYDKDF (reference sequence). CDR3 sequence: CATRAGGADEQFF. CDR3 nucleotides: TGTGCCACCAGAGCGGGTGGGGCTGATGAGCAGTTCTTC.